Following are 15 T cell receptor beta chains from one sample sequenced in a study of T cell responses to AZD1222 COVID-19 vaccine. Only in-frame clones appear in the TCRdb table, and some are missing; sequencing was by immunoSEQ multiplex PCR. Among 95,000 to 150,000 clones listed, roughly 89% were seen once. The sequencing here drew on peripheral blood, taken on day 0 of AZD1222 vaccination. The receptors stem from an adult in good health.

This clone was counted only a few times. The chain links TRBV5-1 to TRBJ1-1; the match to TRBD1 covers 8 bases. V trimming: 4 bases; J trimming: 3 bases; junction bases outside the gene matches: 5. CDR3 length: 14 amino acids. The germline V gene encodes CDR1 SGHRS and CDR2 YFSETQ. CDR3 loop: CASSRTGSDTEAFF. CDR3 sequence (DNA): TGCGCCAGCAGCCGGACAGGGTCGGACACTGAAGCTTTCTTT.

This clone was counted only a few times. The CDR3: CASSQGGAPDYEQYF. CDR3 DNA: TGTGCCAGCAGCCAAGGGGGGGCTCCGGATTACGAGCAGTACTTC. The genes are TRBV4-2 and TRBJ2-7; the D gene could be TRBD1 or TRBD2 (6 bases each). The ends were cut back, 1 base at V and 4 bases at J, with 14 bases in the middle. The CDR3 covers 15 residues. CDR1 is LGHNA, CDR2 YNFKEQ, per germline.

The chain employs TRBV18 and TRBJ2-1, with 8 bases that match TRBD1. Germline V gene data show CDR1 as KGHSH and CDR2 as LQKENI. J lost 7 bases, V lost 0 bases, and 11 bases had no gene match. This CDR3 is 17 amino acids long. This CDR3 is CASSPPRQGFSSNEQFF. CDR3 sequence (DNA): TGTGCCAGCTCACCACCCCGACAGGGGTTCTCCTCAAATGAGCAGTTCTTC.

This chain connects TRBV11-3 to TRBJ2-1; 12 bases match TRBD2. Germline trimming cut 1 base from V and 0 bases from J; bases unmatched to any gene: 10. Looked up from germline, CDR1 is SGHNT and CDR2 is YENEEA. The CDR3 is 20 amino acids. The CDR3 DNA is TGTGCCAGCAGCTTAGTTTCCCCTAGCGGGAGGGCCAGCTCCTACAATGAGCAGTTCTTC. It specifies CASSLVSPSGRASSYNEQFF. Filled out from reference TRBV11-3 and TRBJ2-1, the complete variable domain reads EAGVVQSPRYKIIEKKQPVAFWCNPISGHNTLYWYLQNLGQGPELLIRYENEEAVDDSQLPKDRFSAERLKGVDSTLKIQPAELGDSAVYLCASSLVSPSGRASSYNEQFFGPGTRLTVL.

The rearrangement uses TRBV11-2 and TRBJ1-1, with 9 bases fitting TRBD1. V was clipped by 5 bases and J by 5 bases; unmatched bases: 6. The germline V gene encodes CDR1 SGHAT and CDR2 FQNNGV. This CDR3 has 14 residues. CDR3 protein: CASSPMTGGTEAFF. The CDR3 coding sequence is TGTGCCAGCAGCCCCATGACAGGGGGTACTGAAGCTTTCTTT.

The V call is TRBV5-8, the J call TRBJ1-6; D unresolved. Germline loops: CDR1 SGHTS, CDR2 YDEGEE. This CDR3 region has 15 residues. V lost 3 bases to trimming and J lost 0 bases, with 7 bases between them. In DNA, the CDR3 is TGTGCCAGCAGCTATGGGGTCTCCTATAATTCACCCCTCCACTTT. It encodes CASSYGVSYNSPLHF.

J is TRBJ1-2 and V is TRBV6-5, with D perhaps TRBD1 (5 bases). CDR3 length: 14 residues. Germline V gene data show CDR1 as MNHEY and CDR2 as SVGAGI. V dropped 5 bases and J dropped 0 bases, with 10 bases sitting between them. The CDR3 spells CASSQGRTNYGYTF. The CDR3, as DNA: TGTGCCAGCAGTCAGGGCAGGACTAACTATGGCTACACCTTC.

The rearrangement joins TRBV7-9 to TRBJ1-1; D is uncertain. Trimming shortened V by 1 base and J by 7 bases, and 7 bases separated the two germline ends. The CDR3 loop spans 12 amino acids. The germline V gene has CDR1 SEHNR and CDR2 FQNEAQ (reference sequence). The CDR3 is CASSLDVREAFF. The CDR3 region has the DNA TGTGCCAGCAGCTTAGATGTCCGTGAAGCTTTCTTT.

For the CDR3, the DNA is TGTGCCAGCAGCCAAGGATTTGCGTTTAGGGGTTTTTACTATGGCTACACCTTC. This gives the protein CASSQGFAFRGFYYGYTF. The chain links TRBV3-1 (or the pseudogene TRBV3-2) to TRBJ1-2, with D tentatively TRBD1 (5 bases). From germline, CDR1 is LGHDT and CDR2 YNNKEL (reference sequence). This CDR3 has 18 residues. V shed 1 base and J shed 3 bases, with 21 bases lying between them.

This clone was seen just once. The chain uses TRBV3-1 (or the pseudogene TRBV3-2) and TRBJ2-7, with 13 bases fitting TRBD2. The length of the CDR3 is 18 residues. V trimming: 1 base; J trimming: 5 bases; junction bases outside the gene matches: 11. Germline V CDR1 and CDR2: LGHDT, YNNKEL (reference sequence). Here the CDR3 reads CASSQVPRLAGGFNEQYF. DNA for the CDR3: TGTGCCAGCAGCCAAGTCCCTAGACTAGCGGGGGGTTTTAACGAGCAGTACTTC.

This clone was counted only a few times. The V and J genes are TRBV13 and TRBJ2-1; 10 bases match TRBD2. The CDR3 length is 16 residues. The trim removed 2 bases at V and 4 bases at J, leaving 5 bases unmatched. Per germline, CDR1 PRHDT and CDR2 FYEKMQ (reference sequence). The CDR3 nucleotides read TGTGCCAGCAGCTTAACTCCGGGACTAGCGTACAATGAGCAGTTCTTC. It encodes CASSLTPGLAYNEQFF.

The chain employs TRBV6-5 and TRBJ1-1; the D is unclear. There are 13 residues in the CDR3. Germline V gene lookup returns CDR1 MNHEY and CDR2 SVGAGI. V lost 8 bases and J 0 bases, leaving 10 bases between the germline ends. CDR3 amino acids: CASLGTLNTEAFF. The CDR3 DNA follows: TGTGCCAGCCTGGGCACCTTGAACACTGAAGCTTTCTTT.

The J gene is TRBJ2-2, the V gene TRBV5-1, with D maybe TRBD2 (6 bases). Germline V lookup: CDR1 SGHRS, CDR2 YFSETQ. The V end was cut by 0 bases, the J end by 5 bases, with 23 bases between. The CDR3 has 19 residues. The CDR3: CASSLARAGVDWWTGELFF. The CDR3 region has the DNA TGCGCCAGCAGCTTGGCCCGAGCGGGCGTCGATTGGTGGACCGGGGAGCTGTTTTTT.

This clone was seen just once. The rearrangement uses TRBV30 and TRBJ1-1, with D uncertain. The V and J ends lost 3 bases and 3 bases respectively, with 11 bases between them. Germline V CDR1 and CDR2: GTSNPN, SVGIG (reference sequence). This CDR3 has 13 amino acids. Here the CDR3 reads CAWRPWRDTEAFF. Here the CDR3 DNA reads TGTGCCTGGAGGCCCTGGAGGGACACTGAAGCTTTCTTT.

The CDR3 coding sequence is TGTGCCAGCAGCCAAGAGGGCGGGAGGGCCCTTGAGCAGTTCTTC. Amino acids: CASSQEGGRALEQFF. The J gene is TRBJ2-1, the V gene TRBV3-1 (or the pseudogene TRBV3-2); TRBD2 agrees at 9 bases. Germline V gives CDR1 LGHDT, CDR2 YNNKEL (reference sequence). The V segment lost 0 bases and the J segment 9 bases; nucleotides outside the gene matches: 6. There are 15 residues in the CDR3.